Below, 5 T cell receptor beta chains from the same sample are listed, as sequenced in a study of blood T cell repertoires in COVID-19 (TCRdb year 2020). Library method: the immunoSEQ multiplex PCR assay. TCRdb retrieved this table from immuneACCESS and kept in-frame rearrangements only. Not all clones are present; in checked studies, unresolved V genes account for under half, and no reason is known for the remainder. This sample gives 250,000 or so clones in total; about 90% of them show up just once. The ten largest make up 3% to 3.5% of the sample. Sequencing used PBMCs or T cells enriched from blood (not recorded which). These receptors originate from a middle-aged woman who had been exposed to COVID-19.

Notes on this clone: Germline is not matched at one junction end, which may reflect a read error. The chain uses TRBV28 and TRBJ2-7; TRBD1 is a possible D gene (5 bases). The CDR3 totals 15 residues. CDR1 is MDHEN, CDR2 SYDVKM, per germline. CDR3 DNA: TGTACCAGCAGTTCAGCTGCTACAGGTCACTACGAGCAGTACTTC. Encoded protein: CTSSSAATGHYEQYF.

The chain links TRBV2 to TRBJ1-2, with 9 nucleotides matching TRBD1. This CDR3 is built from 13 residues. J was trimmed by 1 base and V by 7 bases; bases with no gene match: 1. Germline V CDR1 and CDR2: SNHLY, FYNNEI. The CDR3 protein is CASKGQGNYGYTF. As DNA, the CDR3 is TGTGCCAGCAAGGGACAGGGTAACTATGGCTACACCTTC.

In the case of this clone: One junction end disagrees with the germline gene, perhaps due to a read error. The chain has TRBV5-1 and TRBJ1-2, with D uncertain. Germline loops: CDR1 SGHRS, CDR2 YFSETQ. This CDR3 contains 16 residues. CDR3 sequence reads: CASSLSPNGGVDGYTF. Written as DNA, the CDR3 is TGTGCCAGCAGCTTGTCGCCGAACGGCGGAGTGGATGGCTACACCTTC.

The V and J genes are TRBV6-1 and TRBJ1-2, with D uncertain. This CDR3 is 13 amino acids long. The ends were cut back, 0 bases at V and 7 bases at J, with 9 bases in the middle. Germline CDR1 and CDR2: MNHNS and SASEGT. The CDR3 DNA follows: TGTGCCAGCAGTGAAGCGGGGAGCTCTGGCTACACCTTC. It yields the protein CASSEAGSSGYTF.

The CDR3 protein is CASSILAGTTYETQYF. Written as DNA, the CDR3 is TGTGCCAGCAGTATTCTAGCGGGAACGACCTATGAGACCCAGTACTTC. The chain links TRBV27 to TRBJ2-5; 9 nucleotides align to TRBD2. This CDR3 has 16 amino acids. Germline-derived CDR1 and CDR2 are MNHEY and SMNVEV (reference sequence). The V gene end was trimmed by 5 bases and the J gene end by 5 bases; junction bases not matched to a gene: 12.